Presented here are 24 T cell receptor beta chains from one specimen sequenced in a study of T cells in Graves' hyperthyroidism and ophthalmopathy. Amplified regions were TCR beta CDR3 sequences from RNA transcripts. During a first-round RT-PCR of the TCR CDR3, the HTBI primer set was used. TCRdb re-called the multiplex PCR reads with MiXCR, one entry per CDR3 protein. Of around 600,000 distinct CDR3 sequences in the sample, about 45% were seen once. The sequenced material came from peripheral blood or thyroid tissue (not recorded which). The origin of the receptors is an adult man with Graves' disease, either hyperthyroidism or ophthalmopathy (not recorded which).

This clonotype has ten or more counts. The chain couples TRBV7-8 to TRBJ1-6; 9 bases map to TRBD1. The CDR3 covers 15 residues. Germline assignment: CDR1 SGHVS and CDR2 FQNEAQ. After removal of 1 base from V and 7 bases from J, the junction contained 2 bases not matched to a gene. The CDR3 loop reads CASSLETGGNSPLHF. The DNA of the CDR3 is TGTGCCAGCAGCTTAGAGACAGGGGGGAATTCACCCCTCCACTTT.

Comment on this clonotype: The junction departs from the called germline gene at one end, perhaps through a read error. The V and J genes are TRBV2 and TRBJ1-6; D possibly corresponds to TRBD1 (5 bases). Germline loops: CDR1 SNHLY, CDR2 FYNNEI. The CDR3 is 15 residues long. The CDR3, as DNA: TGTGCCAGCACCCCGGGGCCGACAACCAATTCACCCCCCCACTTT. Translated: CASTPGPTTNSPPHF. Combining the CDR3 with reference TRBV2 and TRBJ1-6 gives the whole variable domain EPEVTQTPSHQVTQMGQEVILRCVPISNHLYFYWYRQILGQKVEFLVSFYNNEISEKSEIFDDQFSVERPDGSNFTLKIRSTKLEDSAMYFCASTPGPTTNSPPHFGNGTRLTVT.

In nucleotides, the CDR3 is TGTGCCAGCAGCCGCGGACAGTCAAATGAAAAACTGTTTTTT. Its translation: CASSRGQSNEKLFF. J is TRBJ1-4 and V is TRBV6-1, with D possibly TRBD1 on 6 matching bases. The CDR3 runs 14 residues. The V gene lost 6 bases and the J gene lost 5 bases, with 13 bases spanning the gap. The germline V gene encodes CDR1 MNHNS and CDR2 SASEGT.

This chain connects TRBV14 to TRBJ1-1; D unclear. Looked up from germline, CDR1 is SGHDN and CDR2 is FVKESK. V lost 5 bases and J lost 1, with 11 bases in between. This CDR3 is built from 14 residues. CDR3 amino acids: CASSLASQNTEAFF. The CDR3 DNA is TGTGCCAGCAGCTTAGCATCCCAGAACACTGAAGCTTTCTTT.

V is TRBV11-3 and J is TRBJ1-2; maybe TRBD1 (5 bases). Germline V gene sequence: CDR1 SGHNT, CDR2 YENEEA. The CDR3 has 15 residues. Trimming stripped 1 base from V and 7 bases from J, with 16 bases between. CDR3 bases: TGTGCCAGCAGCTTAGTCCGTGCAGGGTCGGGTGGCTACACCTTC. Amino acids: CASSLVRAGSGGYTF.

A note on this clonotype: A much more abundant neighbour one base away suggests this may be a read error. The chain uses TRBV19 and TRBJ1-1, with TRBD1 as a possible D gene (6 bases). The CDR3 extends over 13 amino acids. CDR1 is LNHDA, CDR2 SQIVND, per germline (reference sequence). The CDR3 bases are TGTGCCAGTAGTATAGGGGCAGGGGAGTTGATCCGCTTT. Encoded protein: CASSIGAGELIRF.

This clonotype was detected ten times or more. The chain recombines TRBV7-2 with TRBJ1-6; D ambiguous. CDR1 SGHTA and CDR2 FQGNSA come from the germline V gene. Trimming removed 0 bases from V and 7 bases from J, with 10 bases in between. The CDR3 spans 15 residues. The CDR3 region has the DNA TGTGCCAGCAGCTTAGCAGGGATCCGGAATTCACCCCTCCACTTT. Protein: CASSLAGIRNSPLHF. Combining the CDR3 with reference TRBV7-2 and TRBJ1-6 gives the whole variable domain GAGVSQSPSNKVTEKGKDVELRCDPISGHTALYWYRQSLGQGLEFLIYFQGNSAPDKSGLPSDRFSAERTGGSVSTLTIQRTQQEDSAVYLCASSLAGIRNSPLHFGNGTRLTVT.

The CDR3 sequence: CASSEYGEINYGYTF. DNA of the CDR3: TGTGCCAGCAGTGAGTACGGTGAGATCAACTATGGCTACACCTTC. This chain links TRBV25-1 with TRBJ1-2; D remains unclear. There are 15 residues in the CDR3. CDR1 and CDR2 from the germline V gene are MGHDK and SYGVNS. V was trimmed by 3 bases and J by 2 bases, leaving 13 bases between them.

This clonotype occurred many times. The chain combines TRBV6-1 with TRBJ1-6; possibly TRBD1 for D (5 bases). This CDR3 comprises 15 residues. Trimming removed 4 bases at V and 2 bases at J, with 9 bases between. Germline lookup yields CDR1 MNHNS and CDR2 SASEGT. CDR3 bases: TGTGCCAGCAGTGTAGCGGGACCCTATAATTCACCCCTCCACTTT. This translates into CASSVAGPYNSPLHF.

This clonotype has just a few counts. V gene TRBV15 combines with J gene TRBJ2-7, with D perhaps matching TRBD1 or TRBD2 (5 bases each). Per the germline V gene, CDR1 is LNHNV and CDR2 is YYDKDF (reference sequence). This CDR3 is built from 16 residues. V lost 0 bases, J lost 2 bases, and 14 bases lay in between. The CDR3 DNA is TGTGCCACCAGCAGAGATCAGATAGGGACGGCCTACGAGCAGTACTTC. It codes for CATSRDQIGTAYEQYF.

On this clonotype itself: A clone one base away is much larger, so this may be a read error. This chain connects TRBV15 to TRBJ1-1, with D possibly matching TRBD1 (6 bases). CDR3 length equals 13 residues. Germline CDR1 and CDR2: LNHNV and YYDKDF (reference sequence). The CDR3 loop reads CATGRGPNTEAFF. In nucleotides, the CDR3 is TGTGCCACCGGCAGGGGCCCGAACACTGAAGCTTTCTTT.

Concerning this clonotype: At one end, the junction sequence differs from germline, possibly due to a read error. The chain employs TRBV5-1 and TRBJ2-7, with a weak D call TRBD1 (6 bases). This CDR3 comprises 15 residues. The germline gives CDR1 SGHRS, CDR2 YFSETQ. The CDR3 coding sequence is TGTGCCAGCAGCTTCCGGGACACAACCTCCTACGGGCAGTACTTC. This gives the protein CASSFRDTTSYGQYF.

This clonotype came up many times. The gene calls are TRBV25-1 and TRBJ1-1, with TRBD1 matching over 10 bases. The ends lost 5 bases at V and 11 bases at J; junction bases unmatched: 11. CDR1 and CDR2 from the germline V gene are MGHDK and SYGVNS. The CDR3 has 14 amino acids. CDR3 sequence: CASSRDRGYLGAFF. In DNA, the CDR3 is TGTGCCAGCAGTAGGGACAGGGGATATTTGGGGGCTTTCTTT. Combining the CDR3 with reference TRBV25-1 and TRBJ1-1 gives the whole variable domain EADIYQTPRYLVIGTGKKITLECSQTMGHDKMYWYQQDPGMELHLIHYSYGVNSTEKGDLSSESTVSRIRTEHFPLTLESARPSHTSQYLCASSRDRGYLGAFFGQGTRLTVV.

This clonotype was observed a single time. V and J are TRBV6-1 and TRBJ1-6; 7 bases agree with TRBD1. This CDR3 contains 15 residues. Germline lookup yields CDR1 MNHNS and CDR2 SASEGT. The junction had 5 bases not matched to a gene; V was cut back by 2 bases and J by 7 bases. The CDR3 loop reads CASSEFGQENSPLHF. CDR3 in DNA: TGTGCCAGCAGTGAATTCGGACAGGAAAATTCACCCCTCCACTTT.

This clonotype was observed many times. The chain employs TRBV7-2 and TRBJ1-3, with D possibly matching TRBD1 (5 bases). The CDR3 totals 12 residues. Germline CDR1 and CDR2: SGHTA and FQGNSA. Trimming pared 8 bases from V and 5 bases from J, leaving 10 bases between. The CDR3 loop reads CASGRVRNTIYF. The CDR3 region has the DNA TGTGCCAGCGGCAGGGTTCGAAACACCATATATTTT. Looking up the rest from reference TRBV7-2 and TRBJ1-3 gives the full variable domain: GAGVSQSPSNKVTEKGKDVELRCDPISGHTALYWYRQSLGQGLEFLIYFQGNSAPDKSGLPSDRFSAERTGGSVSTLTIQRTQQEDSAVYLCASGRVRNTIYFGEGSWLTVV.

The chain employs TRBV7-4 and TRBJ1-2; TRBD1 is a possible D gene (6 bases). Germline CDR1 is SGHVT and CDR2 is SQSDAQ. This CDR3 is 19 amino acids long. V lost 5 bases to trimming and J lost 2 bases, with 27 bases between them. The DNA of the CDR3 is TGTGCCAGCAGCGTAGAATTATGGCAGGGGCGGAGCCTAAACTATGGCTACACCTTC. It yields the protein CASSVELWQGRSLNYGYTF.

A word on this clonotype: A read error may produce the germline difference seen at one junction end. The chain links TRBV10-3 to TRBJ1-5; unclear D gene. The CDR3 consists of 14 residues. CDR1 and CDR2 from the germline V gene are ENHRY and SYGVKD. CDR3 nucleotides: TGTGCCAGCAGTTTATCGTATAGCAATCAGCCCCAGCATTTT. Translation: CASSLSYSNQPQHF.

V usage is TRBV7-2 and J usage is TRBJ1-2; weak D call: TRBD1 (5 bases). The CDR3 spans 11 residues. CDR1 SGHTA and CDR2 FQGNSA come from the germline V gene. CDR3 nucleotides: TGTGCTAGCCAGGGAGGTACTGGCTACACCTTC. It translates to CASQGGTGYTF.

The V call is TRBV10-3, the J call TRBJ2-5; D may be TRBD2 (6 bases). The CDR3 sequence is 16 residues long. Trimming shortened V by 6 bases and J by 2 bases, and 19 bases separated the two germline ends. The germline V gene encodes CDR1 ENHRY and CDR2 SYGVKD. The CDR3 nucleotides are TGTGCCATCAGCCCTCGTCCAGGCGGGGTACAAGAGACCCAGTACTTC. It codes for CAISPRPGGVQETQYF.

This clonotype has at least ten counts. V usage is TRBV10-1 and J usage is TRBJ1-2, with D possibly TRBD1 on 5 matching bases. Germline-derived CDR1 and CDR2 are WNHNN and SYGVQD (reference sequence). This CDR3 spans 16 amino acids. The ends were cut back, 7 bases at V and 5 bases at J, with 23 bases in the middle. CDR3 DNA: TGCGCCAGCACCGGGACTCACGGCCCCATTCCATATGGCTACACCTTC. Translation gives CASTGTHGPIPYGYTF.

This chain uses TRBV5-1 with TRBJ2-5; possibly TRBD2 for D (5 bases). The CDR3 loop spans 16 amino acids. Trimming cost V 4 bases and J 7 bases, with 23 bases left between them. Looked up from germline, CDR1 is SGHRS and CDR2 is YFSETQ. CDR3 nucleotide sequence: TGCGCCAGCAGCCTGGAAGGCGGGCGAAATCAACGGACCCAGTACTTC. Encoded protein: CASSLEGGRNQRTQYF. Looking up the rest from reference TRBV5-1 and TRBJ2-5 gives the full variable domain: KAGVTQTPRYLIKTRGQQVTLSCSPISGHRSVSWYQQTPGQGLQFLFEYFSETQRNKGNFPGRFSGRQFSNSRSEMNVSTLELGDSALYLCASSLEGGRNQRTQYFGPGTRLLVL.

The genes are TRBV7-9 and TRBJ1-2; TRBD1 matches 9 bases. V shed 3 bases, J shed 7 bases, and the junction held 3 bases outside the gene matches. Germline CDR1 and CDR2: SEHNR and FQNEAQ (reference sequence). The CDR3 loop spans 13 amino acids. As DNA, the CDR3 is TGTGCCAGCAGCTTTACAGGGGGCGGTGGCTACACCTTC. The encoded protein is CASSFTGGGGYTF.

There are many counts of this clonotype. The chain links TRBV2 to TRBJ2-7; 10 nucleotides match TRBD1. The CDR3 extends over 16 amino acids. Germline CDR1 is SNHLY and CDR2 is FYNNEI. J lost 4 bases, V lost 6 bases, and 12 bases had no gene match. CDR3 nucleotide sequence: TGTGCCAGCAGGGCTCCTAGACAGGGGGCTCGATACGAGCAGTACTTC. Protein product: CASRAPRQGARYEQYF.

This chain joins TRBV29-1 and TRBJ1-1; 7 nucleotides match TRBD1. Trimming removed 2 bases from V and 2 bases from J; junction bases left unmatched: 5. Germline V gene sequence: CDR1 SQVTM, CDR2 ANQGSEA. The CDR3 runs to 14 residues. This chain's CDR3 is CSVESGGYNTEAFF. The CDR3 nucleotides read TGCAGCGTTGAATCAGGGGGGTACAACACTGAAGCTTTCTTT. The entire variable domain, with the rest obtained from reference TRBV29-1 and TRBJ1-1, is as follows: SAVISQKPSRDICQRGTSLTIQCQVDSQVTMMFWYRQQPGQSLTLIATANQGSEATYESGFVIDKFPISRPNLTFSTLTVSNMSPEDSSIYLCSVESGGYNTEAFFGQGTRLTVV.